These 27 T cell receptor beta chains share one sample of origin, sequenced in a study of vaccination effects on CD4 cells after COVID-19. Their antigens remain unidentified. Antigen-specific CD4+ T cells were expanded (with viral peptide pools) by the ViraFEST assay ahead of sequencing. With more than nine days of culture completed, CD4+ T cells were isolated. The healthy vaccine recipients, who had no prior SARS-CoV-2 infection, showed negative nucleocapsid antibodies. Assay used: immunoSEQ multiplex PCR; TCRdb lists only in-frame clones, some missing. The sample includes 65,000 or so clones, roughly four fifths of them seen just once. This material consisted of CD4+ T cells from PBMCs cultured with HCoV-NL63 spike peptides, taken before COVID-19 vaccination. These receptors were taken from a human donor who received a COVID-19 vaccine.

This chain uses TRBV2 with TRBJ1-2; possible D gene TRBD1, 6 bases. V lost 3 bases to trimming and J lost 8 bases, with 16 bases between them. Germline V gene data show CDR1 as SNHLY and CDR2 as FYNNEI. The CDR3 runs to 14 residues. The CDR3 DNA reads as TGTGCCAGCAGTGAGGACAGCCATTCTCTCGGCTACACCTTC. Translating it yields CASSEDSHSLGYTF.

The chain joins TRBV19 to TRBJ2-7, with D possibly TRBD1 on 6 matching bases. The CDR3 is made up of 15 amino acids. Trimming took 3 bases from V and 0 from J, leaving 12 bases between them. Germline lookup yields CDR1 LNHDA and CDR2 SQIVND (reference sequence). CDR3 in amino acids: CASSIGRGSSYEQYV. As DNA, the CDR3 is TGTGCCAGTAGTATCGGCAGGGGATCCTCCTACGAGCAGTACGTC.

The V gene is TRBV30, the J gene TRBJ2-5; tentatively, D is TRBD1 (6 bases). V was shortened by 5 bases and J by 6 bases, with 13 bases between the two germline ends. The CDR3 has 12 residues. The germline V gene encodes CDR1 GTSNPN and CDR2 SVGIG (reference sequence). The CDR3 DNA reads TGTGCCTGGCAACAGGGTCGGAAGACCCAGTACTTC. This gives the protein CAWQQGRKTQYF.

The V and J genes are TRBV19 and TRBJ2-6; D call uncertain. Trimming cost V 3 bases and J 2 bases, with 8 bases left between them. The CDR3 runs to 15 residues. CDR1 is LNHDA, CDR2 SQIVND, per germline (reference sequence). CDR3 in DNA: TGTGCCAGTAGTATGGGAAGGGCTGGGGCCAACGTCCTGACTTTC. Protein product: CASSMGRAGANVLTF.

The genes are TRBV11-3 and TRBJ2-7; tentative D call: TRBD2 (5 bases). This CDR3 spans 16 amino acids. Trimming removed 2 bases at V and 4 bases at J, with 18 bases between. Germline loops: CDR1 SGHNT, CDR2 YENEEA. In nucleotides, the CDR3 is TGTGCCAGCAGCTTAAATCTTCGGACTTGTCGATACGAGCAGTACGTC. This encodes CASSLNLRTCRYEQYV.

The chain is built from TRBV6-4 and TRBJ2-3; TRBD2 aligns across 10 bases. The CDR3 has 14 amino acids. Germline lookup yields CDR1 MRHNA and CDR2 SNTAGT. The V segment lost 6 bases and the J segment 4 bases; nucleotides outside the gene matches: 4. Here the CDR3 DNA reads TGTGCCAGCAGCGAGGGACTAGCGTCAGATACGCAGTATTTT. It translates to CASSEGLASDTQYF.

The chain uses TRBV14 and TRBJ1-1; a weak D match, TRBD1 (5 bases). The CDR3 is 14 amino acids. Per the germline V gene, CDR1 is SGHDN and CDR2 is FVKESK. V was cut by 4 bases and J by 7 bases, with 16 bases left in between. As DNA, the CDR3 is TGTGCCAGCAGCCGTGGACACACCGGGATTGAAGCTTTCTTT. Its protein is CASSRGHTGIEAFF.

V is TRBV12-3 or TRBV12-4 and J is TRBJ1-3; the D gene is possibly TRBD1 (5 bases). This CDR3 contains 13 residues. The V gene lost 1 base and the J gene lost 6 bases, with 7 bases spanning the gap. CDR3 residues: CASSLVGVNTIYF. In DNA form, the CDR3 reads TGTGCCAGCAGTTTAGTAGGGGTAAACACCATATATTTT.

The chain is built from TRBV5-1 and TRBJ2-2; D might be TRBD1 (6 bases). This CDR3 is 16 amino acids long. Germline CDR1 is SGHRS and CDR2 is YFSETQ. V lost 0 bases and J 0 bases, leaving 9 bases between the germline ends. The CDR3 nucleotides read TGCGCCAGCAGCTTGGTACGGGACACGAACACCGGGGAGCTGTTTTTT. This gives the protein CASSLVRDTNTGELFF.

This clone appeared once. The same CDR3 arises from other DNA sequences in this sample as well. The V call is TRBV5-1, the J call TRBJ1-4; D gene unclear. Germline loops: CDR1 SGHRS, CDR2 YFSETQ. The CDR3 has 15 amino acids. Trimming took 0 bases from V and 0 from J, leaving 6 bases between them. The CDR3 DNA follows: TGCGCCAGCAGCTTGGGACACGCAACTAATGAAAAACTGTTTTTT. Translation gives CASSLGHATNEKLFF.

V gene TRBV6-6 combines with J gene TRBJ2-7; D ambiguous. In germline, CDR1 is MNHNY, CDR2 SVGAGI (reference sequence). The V gene lost 2 bases and the J gene lost 4 bases, with 12 bases spanning the gap. The CDR3 loop spans 14 amino acids. CDR3 region: CASSYKAESYEQYV. DNA for the CDR3: TGTGCCAGCAGTTACAAGGCAGAATCGTACGAGCAGTACGTC.

This clone showed up just a few times. The V gene is TRBV6-5, the J gene TRBJ1-5; 8 bases map to TRBD1. Germline assignment: CDR1 MNHEY and CDR2 SVGAGI. This CDR3 has 13 residues. V lost 7 bases to trimming and J lost 7 bases; unmatched junction nucleotides: 6. The CDR3 reads CASTTGGVQPQHF. CDR3 nucleotide sequence: TGTGCCAGCACCACAGGGGGGGTCCAGCCCCAGCATTTT.

This chain links TRBV6-2 or TRBV6-3 with TRBJ2-7; D possibly matches TRBD1 or TRBD2 (5 bases each). The CDR3 has 16 residues. Germline V gene data show CDR1 as MNHEY and CDR2 as SVGEGT. The V end lost 2 bases, the J end lost 3 bases, and 17 bases lay between the germline ends. The CDR3 sequence: CASSYDYGASVYEQYV. The CDR3 region has the DNA TGTGCCAGCAGTTACGATTACGGGGCTTCTGTCTACGAGCAGTACGTC.

This clone was counted a few times. The chain combines TRBV29-1 with TRBJ2-5, with TRBD2 matching 8 bases. This CDR3 is 13 amino acids long. V trimming: 4 bases; J trimming: 4 bases; junction bases outside the gene matches: 5. In germline, CDR1 is SQVTM, CDR2 ANQGSEA. The CDR3 spells CSVVDGGAETQYF. For the CDR3, the DNA is TGCAGCGTTGTTGACGGGGGGGCAGAGACCCAGTACTTC.

The genes are TRBV7-3 and TRBJ2-3; 10 bases line up with TRBD2. CDR1 and CDR2 (germline): SGHTA, FQGTGA. The CDR3 runs 15 residues. The V segment lost 4 bases and the J segment 3 bases; nucleotides outside the gene matches: 4. CDR3 residues: CASSSGTSVTDTQYF. CDR3 sequence (DNA): TGTGCCAGCAGCTCCGGGACTAGCGTAACAGATACGCAGTATTTT. The full variable domain, with the rest looked up from reference TRBV7-3 and TRBJ2-3, is GAGVSQTPSNKVTEKGKYVELRCDPISGHTALYWYRQSLGQGPEFLIYFQGTGAADDSGLPNDRFFAVRPEGSVSTLKIQRTERGDSAVYLCASSSGTSVTDTQYFGPGTRLTVL.

The chain has TRBV5-1 and TRBJ1-6; 9 nucleotides match TRBD1. Germline values: CDR1 SGHRS, CDR2 YFSETQ. V lost 5 bases, J lost 8 bases, and 5 bases stayed unmatched. The CDR3 is made up of 14 amino acids. The CDR3 DNA reads as TGCGCCAGCAGTCCTTACAGGGGGCATTCACCCCTCCACTTT. It is translated as CASSPYRGHSPLHF.

This clone was seen once. The chain joins TRBV4-2 to TRBJ1-5; maybe TRBD1 (5 bases). The V end was cut by 4 bases, the J end by 5 bases, with 15 bases between. CDR3 length equals 15 residues. Germline V gene sequence: CDR1 LGHNA, CDR2 YNFKEQ. The CDR3 sequence is CASSLRHAGDQPQHF. Here the CDR3 DNA reads TGTGCCAGCAGCCTCCGGCACGCGGGGGATCAGCCCCAGCATTTT.

This CDR3 reads CASSRASGGLSTDTQYF. CDR3 DNA sequence: TGTGCCAGTAGTAGGGCTAGCGGGGGGCTAAGCACAGATACGCAGTATTTT. This chain uses TRBV19 with TRBJ2-3; 11 bases map to TRBD2. Germline assignment: CDR1 LNHDA and CDR2 SQIVND (reference sequence). The V gene end was trimmed by 4 bases and the J gene end by 0 bases; junction bases not matched to a gene: 6. CDR3 size: 17 residues.

The chain recombines TRBV7-2 with TRBJ2-5, with unresolved D. Deletions cut 1 base from V and 2 bases from J, with 17 bases between. This CDR3 contains 17 residues. Germline loops: CDR1 SGHTA, CDR2 FQGNSA. DNA for the CDR3: TGTGCCAGCAGCTTAGGGCCCCGGTCGTTGGGGCAAGAGACCCAGTACTTC. It is translated as CASSLGPRSLGQETQYF. Drawing the rest from reference TRBV7-2 and TRBJ2-5, the complete variable domain is GAGVSQSPSNKVTEKGKDVELRCDPISGHTALYWYRQSLGQGLEFLIYFQGNSAPDKSGLPSDRFSAERTGGSVSTLTIQRTQQEDSAVYLCASSLGPRSLGQETQYFGPGTRLLVL.

The rearrangement joins TRBV7-9 to TRBJ1-1; TRBD1 might be the D (5 bases). There are 17 residues in the CDR3. From germline, CDR1 is SEHNR and CDR2 FQNEAQ (reference sequence). Deletions cut 0 bases from V and 0 bases from J, with 14 bases between. CDR3 nucleotide sequence: TGTGCCAGCAGCTTAGCGTCAGGGTCGCTCATGAACACTGAAGCTTTCTTT. Translated: CASSLASGSLMNTEAFF.

This clone was seen only a few times. The CDR3 DNA reads as TGTGCGCGGGTCCCTACGGACACTGAAGCTTTCTTT. Translation gives CARVPTDTEAFF. The gene calls are TRBV6-4 and TRBJ1-1; no clear D. CDR3 length: 12 amino acids. The germline gives CDR1 MRHNA, CDR2 SNTAGT.

V and J are TRBV7-9 and TRBJ2-3; either TRBD1 or TRBD2 may supply D (5 bases each). The CDR3 runs 17 residues. Trimming took 3 bases from V and 2 from J, leaving 18 bases between them. Per germline, CDR1 SEHNR and CDR2 FQNEAQ (reference sequence). The CDR3 loop is CASSFLISGAFTDTQYF. The CDR3 bases are TGTGCCAGCAGCTTCTTGATCTCCGGGGCCTTCACAGATACGCAGTATTTT.

This clone was seen only once. The gene calls are TRBV28 and TRBJ1-6, with TRBD1 as a possible D gene (6 bases). The CDR3 is made up of 16 amino acids. The ends were cut back, 5 bases at V and 0 bases at J, with 11 bases in the middle. Looked up from germline, CDR1 is MDHEN and CDR2 is SYDVKM. CDR3 nucleotide sequence: TGTGCCAGCAGTGCTCAGGGGAGCTCCTATAATTCACCCCTCCACTTT. Translation: CASSAQGSSYNSPLHF.

CDR3 residues: CASSSASTGNYGYTF. CDR3 nucleotides: TGTGCCAGCAGCTCCGCCTCGACAGGGAACTATGGCTACACCTTC. The V and J genes are TRBV5-5 and TRBJ1-2; TRBD1 matches 7 bases. Trimming took 3 bases from V and 2 from J; bases not matched to a gene: 7. The CDR3 extends over 15 amino acids. CDR1 is SGHKS and CDR2 is YYEKEE in the germline V gene (reference sequence).

The table lists this clone with a few counts. This chain uses TRBV5-4 with TRBJ2-3, with D perhaps matching TRBD2 (6 bases). V was trimmed by 3 bases and J by 2 bases, leaving 13 bases between them. Germline V gene data show CDR1 as SGHNT and CDR2 as YYREEE (reference sequence). This CDR3 contains 15 residues. The chain's CDR3 is CASSSAEGNTDTQYF. The CDR3 DNA is TGTGCCAGCAGCTCAGCGGAGGGAAACACAGATACGCAGTATTTT.

V gene TRBV2 combines with J gene TRBJ1-6; possibly TRBD1 for D (5 bases). V lost 6 bases and J lost 7, with 10 bases in between. CDR1 and CDR2 (germline): SNHLY, FYNNEI. This CDR3 is built from 13 residues. CDR3 nucleotides: TGTGCCAGCAGAGAACAGGCGAATTCACCCCTCCACTTT. The encoded protein is CASREQANSPLHF.

Only a few counts were recorded for this clone. The chain couples TRBV19 to TRBJ2-3, with TRBD1 as a possible D gene (5 bases). The CDR3 consists of 15 residues. The V gene lost 4 bases and the J gene lost 0 bases, with 11 bases spanning the gap. The germline V gene has CDR1 LNHDA and CDR2 SQIVND (reference sequence). The CDR3, as DNA: TGTGCCAGTAGTAGGAACCAGGGAAGCACAGATACGCAGTATTTT. Translating gives CASSRNQGSTDTQYF.